These T cell receptor beta chains were read from a single sample in a study of blood T cells in healthy people across ages. MiXCR, applied by TCRdb to the 5' RACE reads, yields one record per CDR3 protein. The sample holds 650,000 to 900,000 distinct CDR3 sequences, under 80% seen once. The sample was blood. Source of these receptors: a man aged 30-40 years in good health. Both conserved end residues are part of each CDR3. The order of the fields is clone size, D gene, V gene, J gene, CDR3 protein, CDR3 DNA. A D gene is named only where the DNA matches it firmly. Clone size is not always given. Where it is, it says once, few, many or a class for expanded clones.

size: few; D: .; V: TRBV5-1; J: TRBJ2-7; CDR3: CASSLVAGGDYEQYF; DNA: TGCGCCAGCAGCTTGGTAGCAGGGGGGGACTACGAGCAGTACTTC
size: few; D: .; V: TRBV20-1; J: TRBJ2-7; CDR3: CSAPGQPSSYEQYF; DNA: TGCAGTGCTCCGGGCCAACCCAGCTCCTACGAGCAGTACTTC
size: .; D: .; V: TRBV6-6; J: TRBJ2-6; CDR3: CATPRHSGANALTF; DNA: TGTGCCACACCTAGGCACTCTGGGGCCAACGCCCTGACTTTC
size: .; D: TRBD1; V: TRBV27; J: TRBJ2-1; CDR3: CASSFWDRGNNEQFF; DNA: TGTGCCAGCAGTTTTTGGGACAGGGGTAACAATGAGCAGTTCTTC
size: .; D: TRBD1; V: TRBV27; J: TRBJ2-7; CDR3: CASSFQGAIHEQYF; DNA: TGTGCCAGCAGTTTCCAGGGGGCAATCCACGAGCAGTACTTC
size: .; D: TRBD2; V: TRBV7-2; J: TRBJ2-3; CDR3: CASGIPSGGTDTQYF; DNA: TGTGCCAGCGGAATCCCTAGCGGGGGCACAGATACGCAGTATTTT
size: .; D: .; V: TRBV5-1; J: TRBJ2-5; CDR3: CASSLARAGRETQYF; DNA: TGCGCCAGCAGCTTAGCTAGGGCCGGAAGGGAGACCCAGTACTTC
size: .; D: .; V: TRBV3-1; J: TRBJ2-7; CDR3: CASSQDPGRSYEQYF; DNA: TGTGCCAGCAGCCAAGATCCGGGGCGATCCTACGAGCAGTACTTC
size: .; D: TRBD2; V: TRBV4-1; J: TRBJ2-3; CDR3: CASSQDPRGGRGDTQYF; DNA: TGCGCCAGCAGCCAAGATCCGCGGGGGGGTCGTGGAGATACGCAGTATTTT
size: .; D: .; V: TRBV6-1; J: TRBJ2-1; CDR3: CASSEAGTYYNEQFF; DNA: TGTGCCAGCAGTGAAGCTGGGACTTACTACAATGAGCAGTTCTTC
size: .; D: TRBD1; V: TRBV12-3/TRBV12-4; J: TRBJ2-7; CDR3: CASRIQGAHEQYF; DNA: TGTGCCAGCAGGATTCAGGGGGCCCACGAGCAGTACTTC
size: few; D: TRBD1; V: TRBV29-1; J: TRBJ2-5; CDR3: CSATGQGYQETQYF; DNA: TGCAGCGCCACCGGACAGGGTTACCAAGAGACCCAGTACTTC
size: .; D: .; V: TRBV3-1; J: TRBJ1-1; CDR3: CASSQNRLNTEAFF; DNA: TGTGCCAGCAGCCAGAACAGACTGAACACTGAAGCTTTCTTT
size: .; D: .; V: TRBV18; J: TRBJ1-2; CDR3: CASSPPGIQNYGYTF; DNA: TGTGCCAGCTCACCGCCGGGAATACAGAACTATGGCTACACCTTC
size: .; D: .; V: TRBV9; J: TRBJ2-5; CDR3: CASSVGGIGTGETQYF; DNA: TGTGCCAGCAGCGTAGGTGGTATCGGGACGGGTGAGACCCAGTACTTC
size: few; D: .; V: TRBV14; J: TRBJ2-7; CDR3: CASSPGVIYEQYF; DNA: TGTGCCAGCAGCCCCGGGGTGATCTACGAGCAGTACTTC
size: .; D: .; V: TRBV5-1; J: TRBJ2-7; CDR3: CASSLGDRTHTEQYF; DNA: TGCGCCAGCAGCTTGGGCGACAGGACCCACACCGAGCAGTACTTC
size: .; D: .; V: TRBV18; J: TRBJ1-1; CDR3: CASSPRGWGNTEAFF; DNA: TGTGCCAGCTCACCAAGGGGCTGGGGCAACACTGAAGCTTTCTTT
size: .; D: .; V: TRBV6-1; J: TRBJ2-7; CDR3: CASSQRDSTYEQYF; DNA: TGTGCCAGCAGTCAGCGGGACAGCACCTACGAGCAGTACTTC
size: few; D: .; V: TRBV7-2; J: TRBJ2-2; CDR3: CASSPDRLNTGELFF; DNA: TGTGCCAGCAGCCCGGACAGACTTAACACCGGGGAGCTGTTTTTT
size: .; D: .; V: TRBV7-2; J: TRBJ2-1; CDR3: CASSLISSRGAYNEQFF; DNA: TGTGCCAGCAGCCTAATTTCTTCGCGGGGTGCCTACAATGAGCAGTTCTTC
size: .; D: .; V: TRBV7-9; J: TRBJ2-1; CDR3: CASSLRASEQFF; DNA: TGTGCCAGCAGCTTACGGGCCTCAGAGCAGTTCTTC
size: .; D: TRBD1; V: TRBV29-1; J: TRBJ2-3; CDR3: CSVEDRARQGAPGDTQYF; DNA: TGCAGCGTTGAAGATCGAGCAAGACAGGGGGCCCCCGGGGATACGCAGTATTTT
size: .; D: TRBD2; V: TRBV20-1; J: TRBJ2-1; CDR3: CSARIPGLLHEQFF; DNA: TGCAGTGCTAGGATCCCGGGACTACTCCATGAGCAGTTCTTC
size: .; D: .; V: TRBV11-2; J: TRBJ2-5; CDR3: CASSLAYIQETQYF; DNA: TGTGCCAGCAGCTTAGCGTACATACAAGAGACCCAGTACTTC
size: few; D: .; V: TRBV30; J: TRBJ2-1; CDR3: CAWSTESYNEQFF; DNA: TGTGCCTGGAGTACGGAATCCTACAATGAGCAGTTCTTC
size: once; D: TRBD2; V: TRBV5-6; J: TRBJ2-3; CDR3: CASSSKRGGTSTDTQYF; DNA: TGTGCCAGCAGCTCGAAGCGGGGGGGGACTAGCACAGATACGCAGTATTTT
size: .; D: .; V: TRBV27; J: TRBJ1-5; CDR3: CASSPAPAGKQPQHF; DNA: TGTGCCAGCAGCCCCGCCCCGGCGGGGAAGCAGCCCCAGCATTTT
size: .; D: .; V: TRBV20-1; J: TRBJ1-4; CDR3: CSADVQNEKLFF; DNA: TGCAGTGCTGACGTACAGAATGAAAAACTGTTTTTT
size: .; D: .; V: TRBV10-3; J: TRBJ2-3; CDR3: CAISDDYTDTQYF; DNA: TGTGCCATCAGTGACGACTACACAGATACGCAGTATTTT
size: .; D: .; V: TRBV25-1; J: TRBJ2-7; CDR3: CASTWGHEQYF; DNA: TGTGCCAGCACCTGGGGCCACGAGCAGTACTTC
size: few; D: .; V: TRBV10-3; J: TRBJ2-1; CDR3: CAISESKGHNEQFF; DNA: TGTGCCATCAGTGAGTCGAAGGGACACAATGAGCAGTTCTTC
size: .; D: .; V: TRBV29-1; J: TRBJ1-2; CDR3: CSGQSSGHYGYTF; DNA: TGCAGCGGCCAGTCGTCCGGGCACTATGGCTACACCTTC
size: many; D: TRBD2; V: TRBV11-2; J: TRBJ2-5; CDR3: CASSSGLAGGLETQYF; DNA: TGTGCCAGCAGCTCGGGACTAGCGGGGGGGCTTGAGACCCAGTACTTC
size: .; D: TRBD1; V: TRBV5-1; J: TRBJ2-5; CDR3: CANSSRQGTETQYF; DNA: TGCGCCAACAGCTCCCGACAGGGGACGGAGACCCAGTACTTC
size: .; D: .; V: TRBV9; J: TRBJ2-1; CDR3: CASSGGGGIAYNEQFF; DNA: TGTGCCAGCAGTGGAGGGGGGGGCATCGCCTACAATGAGCAGTTCTTC
size: .; D: .; V: TRBV3-1; J: TRBJ2-6; CDR3: CASRRTAGANVLTF; DNA: TGTGCCAGCAGAAGGACAGCTGGGGCCAACGTCCTGACTTTC
size: .; D: TRBD2; V: TRBV29-1; J: TRBJ2-3; CDR3: CSVRTSGGPTDTQYF; DNA: TGCAGCGTCCGGACTAGCGGGGGCCCCACAGATACGCAGTATTTT
size: .; D: TRBD2; V: TRBV9; J: TRBJ2-3; CDR3: CASSVGGGLAGDTQYF; DNA: TGTGCCAGCAGCGTAGGGGGGGGACTAGCCGGAGATACGCAGTATTTT
size: few; D: .; V: TRBV10-3; J: TRBJ1-1; CDR3: CAIGEDYTEAFF; DNA: TGTGCCATCGGTGAAGATTACACTGAAGCTTTCTTT
size: .; D: TRBD1; V: TRBV29-1; J: TRBJ1-2; CDR3: CSVEGALSGQASYGYTF; DNA: TGCAGCGTTGAAGGTGCTTTATCGGGACAGGCTAGCTATGGCTACACCTTC
size: .; D: TRBD2; V: TRBV5-1; J: TRBJ2-1; CDR3: CASSPRSGTSGGAYEQFF; DNA: TGCGCCAGCAGCCCGAGGAGTGGGACTAGCGGGGGGGCGTATGAGCAGTTCTTC
size: few; D: .; V: TRBV29-1; J: TRBJ2-4; CDR3: CSVVDRGSYEQYF; DNA: TGCAGCGTTGTCGACAGAGGATCCTATGAGCAGTACTTC
size: .; D: TRBD1; V: TRBV10-3; J: TRBJ1-6; CDR3: CASQGGAESPLHF; DNA: TGTGCCTCACAGGGGGGGGCTGAGTCACCCCTCCACTTT
size: .; D: TRBD1; V: TRBV30; J: TRBJ2-7; CDR3: CARRLDRNNEQYF; DNA: TGTGCCCGGAGGTTGGACAGGAACAATGAGCAGTACTTC
size: .; D: TRBD1; V: TRBV7-3; J: TRBJ2-1; CDR3: CASSPGTGRVNEQFF; DNA: TGTGCCAGCAGCCCCGGGACAGGGAGGGTCAATGAGCAGTTCTTC
size: .; D: .; V: TRBV7-2; J: TRBJ2-7; CDR3: CASTFSTGTSEQYF; DNA: TGTGCCAGCACCTTCAGTACGGGCACAAGCGAGCAGTACTTC
size: few; D: .; V: TRBV9; J: TRBJ2-1; CDR3: CASSERGESYNEQFF; DNA: TGTGCCAGCAGTGAGAGGGGGGAGTCCTACAATGAGCAGTTCTTC
size: few; D: .; V: TRBV11-2; J: TRBJ1-6; CDR3: CASSFGTAGNSPLHF; DNA: TGTGCCAGCAGCTTTGGGACGGCCGGCAATTCACCCCTCCACTTT
size: .; D: .; V: TRBV9; J: TRBJ2-2; CDR3: CASSSSQGPGGELFF; DNA: TGTGCCAGCAGCAGCTCTCAGGGGCCCGGCGGGGAGCTGTTTTTT
size: .; D: .; V: TRBV6-1; J: TRBJ2-1; CDR3: CASRLYGNEQFF; DNA: TGTGCCAGCAGGTTGTATGGCAATGAGCAGTTCTTC
size: .; D: TRBD1; V: TRBV9; J: TRBJ2-3; CDR3: CASSVVGTGGTDTQYF; DNA: TGTGCCAGCAGCGTAGTAGGGACAGGGGGCACAGATACGCAGTATTTT
size: .; D: TRBD1; V: TRBV9; J: TRBJ2-3; CDR3: CASSAPGTGAGTDTQYF; DNA: TGTGCCAGCAGCGCCCCCGGGACAGGGGCTGGCACAGATACGCAGTATTTT
size: .; D: .; V: TRBV7-2; J: TRBJ1-6; CDR3: CASTPTPSYNSPLHF; DNA: TGTGCCAGCACTCCTACGCCTTCTTATAATTCACCCCTCCACTTT
size: .; D: TRBD1; V: TRBV7-2; J: TRBJ2-1; CDR3: CASSPGQEDNEQFF; DNA: TGTGCCAGCAGCCCTGGACAGGAGGACAATGAGCAGTTCTTC
size: .; D: .; V: TRBV20-1; J: TRBJ1-1; CDR3: CSVTGGQNTEAFF; DNA: TGCAGTGTTACGGGGGGCCAGAACACTGAAGCTTTCTTT
size: few; D: .; V: TRBV6-6; J: TRBJ2-3; CDR3: CASRRQEQIDTQYF; DNA: TGTGCCAGCAGACGACAGGAGCAAATAGATACGCAGTATTTT
size: .; D: .; V: TRBV12-3/TRBV12-4; J: TRBJ1-1; CDR3: CASSLRVDPTEAFF; DNA: TGTGCCAGCAGTTTGAGGGTCGACCCCACTGAAGCTTTCTTT
size: .; D: .; V: TRBV20-1; J: TRBJ1-4; CDR3: CSARDGVEEKLFF; DNA: TGCAGTGCTAGAGACGGGGTGGAAGAAAAACTGTTTTTT